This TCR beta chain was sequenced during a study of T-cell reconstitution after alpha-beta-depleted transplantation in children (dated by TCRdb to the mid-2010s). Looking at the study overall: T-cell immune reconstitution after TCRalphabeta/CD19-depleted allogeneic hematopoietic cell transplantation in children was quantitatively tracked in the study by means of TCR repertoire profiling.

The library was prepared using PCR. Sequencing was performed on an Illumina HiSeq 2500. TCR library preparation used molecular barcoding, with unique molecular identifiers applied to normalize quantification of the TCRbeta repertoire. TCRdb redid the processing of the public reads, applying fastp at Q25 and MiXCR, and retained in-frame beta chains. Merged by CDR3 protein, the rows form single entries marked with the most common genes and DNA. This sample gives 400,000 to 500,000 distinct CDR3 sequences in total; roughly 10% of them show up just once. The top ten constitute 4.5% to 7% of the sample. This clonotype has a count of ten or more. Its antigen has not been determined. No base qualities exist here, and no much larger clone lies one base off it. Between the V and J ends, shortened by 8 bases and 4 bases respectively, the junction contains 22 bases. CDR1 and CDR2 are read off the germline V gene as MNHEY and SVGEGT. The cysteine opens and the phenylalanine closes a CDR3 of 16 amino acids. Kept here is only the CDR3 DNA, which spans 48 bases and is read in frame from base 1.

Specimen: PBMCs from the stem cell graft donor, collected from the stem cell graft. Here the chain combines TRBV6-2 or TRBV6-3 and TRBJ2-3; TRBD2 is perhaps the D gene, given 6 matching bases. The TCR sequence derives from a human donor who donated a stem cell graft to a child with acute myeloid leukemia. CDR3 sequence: CASVGVAGPFPDTQYF. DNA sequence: TGTGCCAGCGTTGGCGTCGCGGGGCCCTTCCCAGATACGCAGTATTTT.